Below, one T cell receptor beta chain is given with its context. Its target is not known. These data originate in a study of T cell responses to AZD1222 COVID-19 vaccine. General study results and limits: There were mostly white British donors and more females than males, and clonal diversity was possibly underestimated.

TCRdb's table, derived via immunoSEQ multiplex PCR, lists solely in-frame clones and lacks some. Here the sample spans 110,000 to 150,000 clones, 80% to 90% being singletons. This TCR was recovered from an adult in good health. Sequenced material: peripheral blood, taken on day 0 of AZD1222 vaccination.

Here the CDR3 DNA reads TGTGCCAGCAGTTCGGTGATGACAAGTATTAACTATGGCTACACCTTC. The encoded protein is CASSSVMTSINYGYTF. The chain joins TRBV28 to TRBJ1-2, with D unresolved. The CDR3 is made up of 16 amino acids. The V gene's germline CDR1 is MDHEN and CDR2 SYDVKM. V lost 4 bases and J 1 base, leaving 16 bases between the germline ends.